The 6 T cell receptor beta chains below were found in one sample sequenced in a study of T cells of healthy individuals. TCRdb reprocessed the 5' RACE reads via MiXCR and lists one record per CDR3 protein. In the table there are about 96,000 distinct CDR3 sequences, about 16% of which are singletons. Source of these receptors: a human donor in good health.

This clonotype occurred a few times. This sequence joins TRBV7-9 and TRBJ2-3; D call uncertain. Deletions cut 5 bases from V and 2 bases from J, with 20 bases between. CDR1 and CDR2 from the germline V gene are SEHNR and FQNEAQ (reference sequence). The CDR3 runs to 17 residues. The CDR3 reads CASSPRPMRGNTDTQYF. The CDR3 DNA reads TGTGCCAGCAGCCCCCGTCCAATGCGAGGAAACACAGATACGCAGTATTTT.

The rearrangement joins TRBV7-9 to TRBJ2-3, with no clear D. The CDR3 consists of 13 residues. V was cut by 8 bases and J by 6 bases, with 15 bases left in between. In germline, CDR1 is SEHNR, CDR2 FQNEAQ (reference sequence). The CDR3 coding sequence is TGTGCCAGCTCTCTTTCGGGCCGGGATACGCAGTATTTT. This gives the protein CASSLSGRDTQYF. Drawing the rest from reference TRBV7-9 and TRBJ2-3, the complete variable domain is DTGVSQNPRHKITKRGQNVTFRCDPISEHNRLYWYRQTLGQGPEFLTYFQNEAQLEKSRLLSDRFSAERPKGSFSTLEIQRTEQGDSAMYLCASSLSGRDTQYFGPGTRLTVL.

There are a few counts of this clonotype. The gene calls are TRBV18 and TRBJ2-6; D gene ambiguous. V lost 0 bases and J 6 bases, leaving 6 bases between the germline ends. Germline V gene data show CDR1 as KGHSH and CDR2 as LQKENI. The CDR3 covers 14 residues. Here the CDR3 DNA reads TGTGCCAGCTCACCACCGGTATCGGCCAACGTCCTGACTTTC. Translation: CASSPPVSANVLTF. The entire variable domain, with the rest obtained from reference TRBV18 and TRBJ2-6, is as follows: NAGVMQNPRHLVRRRGQEARLRCSPMKGHSHVYWYRQLPEEGLKFMVYLQKENIIDESGMPKERFSAEFPKEGPSILRIQQVVRGDSAAYFCASSPPVSANVLTFGAGSRLTVL.

V usage is TRBV19 and J usage is TRBJ1-5; 7 bases align to TRBD1. Germline CDR1 reads LNHDA; CDR2 reads SQIVND (reference sequence). The CDR3 consists of 15 residues. V shed 6 bases and J 6 bases; nucleotides not matched to a gene: 11. In DNA form, the CDR3 reads TGTGCCAGTAGCTCGTATAAGGGGGCGATTCAGCCCCAGCATTTT. It encodes CASSSYKGAIQPQHF.

V usage is TRBV5-1 and J usage is TRBJ2-7; 12 bases match TRBD2. Trimming cost V 5 bases and J 5 bases; bases outside gene matches: 17. There are 18 residues in the CDR3. Germline lookup yields CDR1 SGHRS and CDR2 YFSETQ. The CDR3 nucleotides read TGCGCCAGCAGGTTACCGGGACTAGCGGGCTCAAGAGCCGACGAGCAGTACTTC. It codes for CASRLPGLAGSRADEQYF.

This clonotype has just a few counts. J is TRBJ2-1 and V is TRBV7-9, with TRBD2 as a possible D gene (5 bases). With 2 bases removed from V and 0 bases from J, the gap between germline ends came to 17 bases. Germline V gives CDR1 SEHNR, CDR2 FQNEAQ (reference sequence). There are 18 residues in the CDR3. CDR3: CASSLLGRGWSSYNEQFF. In nucleotides, the CDR3 is TGTGCCAGCAGCTTACTGGGTCGGGGATGGAGCTCCTACAATGAGCAGTTCTTC.